The 6 T cell receptor beta chains listed next were all sequenced from one sample in a study of blood T cell repertoires in COVID-19. Using immunoSEQ multiplex PCR, the repertoire was profiled, and TCRdb retains in-frame clones only, with some absent. Altogether roughly 400,000 clones are present, roughly nine tenths being singletons, with the ten largest covering around 1.1%. What was sequenced was PBMCs or T cells enriched from blood (not recorded which). These receptors were taken from a man aged 25 to 40 who had recovered from COVID-19.

This rearrangement joins TRBV29-1 to TRBJ1-1, with D perhaps TRBD1 (5 bases). The CDR3 is made up of 13 amino acids. Germline values: CDR1 SQVTM, CDR2 ANQGSEA. V lost 6 bases and J lost 4, with 15 bases in between. CDR3 region: CSVAGYSSTEAFF. The CDR3 DNA follows: TGCAGCGTCGCAGGGTATAGTAGCACTGAAGCTTTCTTT.

The chain recombines TRBV11-2 with TRBJ1-6, with 7 bases matching TRBD1. J gave up 10 bases and V 8 bases, and 8 bases lay outside the gene matches. Germline CDR1 reads SGHAT; CDR2 reads FQNNGV. This CDR3 comprises 13 residues. Here the CDR3 reads CASSGGPISPLHF. The CDR3 region has the DNA TGTGCCAGCTCAGGGGGTCCCATATCACCCCTCCACTTT.

The chain links TRBV3-1 (or the pseudogene TRBV3-2) to TRBJ1-6; no clear D. CDR1 is LGHDT, CDR2 YNNKEL, per germline (reference sequence). V was pared by 4 bases and J by 8 bases, with 15 bases between. The CDR3 spans 15 residues. CDR3 residues: CASSPALHADSPLHF. The CDR3, as DNA: TGTGCCAGCAGCCCCGCATTACATGCGGATTCACCCCTCCACTTT.

The V and J genes are TRBV28 and TRBJ1-1; maybe TRBD1 (5 bases). Germline V gives CDR1 MDHEN, CDR2 SYDVKM. The CDR3 runs 14 residues. Trimming took 3 bases from V and 4 from J, leaving 12 bases between them. The CDR3 here is CASSFSRGGTEAFF. CDR3 DNA sequence: TGTGCCAGCAGTTTTTCTAGGGGTGGCACTGAAGCTTTCTTT.

This rearrangement joins TRBV4-1 to TRBJ1-2; D possibly corresponds to TRBD1 (6 bases). The CDR3 totals 14 residues. CDR1 is MGHRA, CDR2 YSYEKL, per germline. Trimming shortened V by 4 bases and J by 2 bases, and 11 bases separated the two germline ends. As DNA, the CDR3 is TGCGCCAGCAGCCCGCTACAGGGAAACTATGGCTACACCTTC. Its protein product is CASSPLQGNYGYTF.

J is TRBJ2-4 and V is TRBV28; a possible D gene is TRBD1 (6 bases). The CDR3 consists of 13 residues. CDR1 MDHEN and CDR2 SYDVKM come from the germline V gene. Between the trimmed V and J ends, which lost 5 bases and 9 bases, there was a span of 14 bases. CDR3 residues: CASSQGPQGIQYF. The CDR3, as DNA: TGTGCCAGCAGTCAGGGGCCTCAGGGCATTCAGTACTTC.